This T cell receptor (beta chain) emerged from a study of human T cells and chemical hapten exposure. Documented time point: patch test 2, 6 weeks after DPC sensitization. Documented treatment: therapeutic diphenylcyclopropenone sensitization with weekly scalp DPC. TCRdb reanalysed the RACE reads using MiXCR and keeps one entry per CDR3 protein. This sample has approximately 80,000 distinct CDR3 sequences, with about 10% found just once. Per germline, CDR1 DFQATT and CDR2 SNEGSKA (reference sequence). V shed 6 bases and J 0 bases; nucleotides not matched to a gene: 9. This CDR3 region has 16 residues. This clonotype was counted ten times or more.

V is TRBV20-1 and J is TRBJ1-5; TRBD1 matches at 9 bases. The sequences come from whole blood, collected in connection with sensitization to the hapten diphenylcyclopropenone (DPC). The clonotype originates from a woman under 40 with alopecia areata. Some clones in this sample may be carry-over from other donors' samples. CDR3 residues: CSASTGGPYSNQPQHF. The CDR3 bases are TGCAGTGCCTCGACAGGGGGACCTTATAGCAATCAGCCCCAGCATTTT.